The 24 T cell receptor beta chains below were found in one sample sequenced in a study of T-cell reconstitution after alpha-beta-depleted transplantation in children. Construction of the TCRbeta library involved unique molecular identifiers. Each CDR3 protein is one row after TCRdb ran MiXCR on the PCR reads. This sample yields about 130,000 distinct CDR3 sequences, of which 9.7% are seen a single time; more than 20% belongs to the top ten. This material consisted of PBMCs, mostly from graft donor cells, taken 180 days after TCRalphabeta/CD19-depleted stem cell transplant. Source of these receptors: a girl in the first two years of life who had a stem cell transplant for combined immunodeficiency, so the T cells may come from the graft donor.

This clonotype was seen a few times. DNA of the CDR3: TGTGCCAGCAGGGGCAGGGGGCCGTACACAGATACGCAGTATTTT. As protein: CASRGRGPYTDTQYF. V is TRBV6-1 and J is TRBJ2-3; TRBD1 agrees at 8 bases. Trimming took 6 bases from V and 2 from J; bases not matched to a gene: 7. The CDR3 loop spans 15 amino acids. Germline values: CDR1 MNHNS, CDR2 SASEGT.

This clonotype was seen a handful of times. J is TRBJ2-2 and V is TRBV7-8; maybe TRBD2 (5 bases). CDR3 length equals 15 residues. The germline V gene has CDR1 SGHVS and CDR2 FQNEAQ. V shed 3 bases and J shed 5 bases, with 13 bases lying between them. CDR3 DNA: TGTGCCAGCAGCTTCCGGGAAAGTTGGACCGGGGAGCTGTTTTTT. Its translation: CASSFRESWTGELFF.

The CDR3 sequence: CSARVFPGGNGYTF. The CDR3 DNA reads as TGCAGTGCTAGAGTCTTTCCAGGGGGCAATGGCTACACCTTC. The chain combines TRBV20-1 with TRBJ1-2, with 8 bases that match TRBD1. V trimming: 1 base; J trimming: 6 bases; junction bases outside the gene matches: 7. Germline CDR1 DFQATT, CDR2 SNEGSKA (reference sequence). The CDR3 sequence is 14 residues long.

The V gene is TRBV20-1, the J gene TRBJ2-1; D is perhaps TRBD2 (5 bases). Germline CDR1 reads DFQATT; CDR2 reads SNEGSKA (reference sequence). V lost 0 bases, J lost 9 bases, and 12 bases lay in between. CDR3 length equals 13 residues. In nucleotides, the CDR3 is TGCAGTGCTAGAGAACTGTCGGGAAGTGAGCAGTTCTTC. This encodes CSARELSGSEQFF.

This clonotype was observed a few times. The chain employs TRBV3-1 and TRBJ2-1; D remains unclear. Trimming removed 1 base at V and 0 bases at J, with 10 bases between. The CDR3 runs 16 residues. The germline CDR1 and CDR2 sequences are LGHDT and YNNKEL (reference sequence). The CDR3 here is CASSQARPSSYNEQFF. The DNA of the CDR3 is TGTGCCAGCAGCCAAGCCCGCCCCAGCTCCTACAATGAGCAGTTCTTC.

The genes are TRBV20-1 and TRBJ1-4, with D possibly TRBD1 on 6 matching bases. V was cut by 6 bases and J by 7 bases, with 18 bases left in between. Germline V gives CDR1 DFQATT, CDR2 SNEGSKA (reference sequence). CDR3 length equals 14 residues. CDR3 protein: CSADPGVEGEKLFF. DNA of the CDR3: TGCAGTGCAGACCCAGGGGTGGAGGGTGAAAAACTGTTTTTT.

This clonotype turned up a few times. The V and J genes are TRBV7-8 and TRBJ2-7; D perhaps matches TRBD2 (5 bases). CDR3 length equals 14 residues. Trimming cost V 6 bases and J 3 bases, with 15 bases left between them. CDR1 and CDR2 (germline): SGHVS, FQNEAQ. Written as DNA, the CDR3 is TGTGCCAGCAGACCCGGGGTAGTCGTCTACGAGCAGTACTTC. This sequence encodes CASRPGVVVYEQYF.

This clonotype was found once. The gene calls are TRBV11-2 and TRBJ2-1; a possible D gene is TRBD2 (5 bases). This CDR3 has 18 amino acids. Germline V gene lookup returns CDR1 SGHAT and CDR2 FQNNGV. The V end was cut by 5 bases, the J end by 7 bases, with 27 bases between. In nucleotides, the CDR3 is TGTGCCAGCAGCCCCATTCTAGCCATTCCCGGTAAGAAGAATGAGCAGTTCTTC. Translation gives CASSPILAIPGKKNEQFF.

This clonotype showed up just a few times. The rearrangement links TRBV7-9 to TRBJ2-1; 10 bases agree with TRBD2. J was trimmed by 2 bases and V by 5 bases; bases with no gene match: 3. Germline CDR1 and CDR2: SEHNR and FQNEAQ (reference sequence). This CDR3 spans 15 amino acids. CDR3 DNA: TGTGCCAGCAGCCCTACTAGCGGGGCCTACAATGAGCAGTTCTTC. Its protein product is CASSPTSGAYNEQFF. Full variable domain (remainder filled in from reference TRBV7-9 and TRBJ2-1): DTGVSQNPRHKITKRGQNVTFRCDPISEHNRLYWYRQTLGQGPEFLTYFQNEAQLEKSRLLSDRFSAERPKGSFSTLEIQRTEQGDSAMYLCASSPTSGAYNEQFFGPGTRLTVL.

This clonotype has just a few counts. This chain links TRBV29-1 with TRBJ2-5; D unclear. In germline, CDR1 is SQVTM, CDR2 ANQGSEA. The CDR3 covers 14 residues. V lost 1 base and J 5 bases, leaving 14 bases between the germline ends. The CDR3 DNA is TGCAGCGTTGAAGGTGGTGGGCCCGTCGAGACCCAGTACTTC. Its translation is CSVEGGGPVETQYF.

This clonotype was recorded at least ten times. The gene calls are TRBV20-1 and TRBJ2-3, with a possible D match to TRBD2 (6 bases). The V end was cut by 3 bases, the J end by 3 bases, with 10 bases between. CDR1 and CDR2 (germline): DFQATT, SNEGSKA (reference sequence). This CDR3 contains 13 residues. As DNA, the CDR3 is TGCAGTGCTAGGGGCCGGGGGACAGATACGCAGTATTTT. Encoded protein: CSARGRGTDTQYF.

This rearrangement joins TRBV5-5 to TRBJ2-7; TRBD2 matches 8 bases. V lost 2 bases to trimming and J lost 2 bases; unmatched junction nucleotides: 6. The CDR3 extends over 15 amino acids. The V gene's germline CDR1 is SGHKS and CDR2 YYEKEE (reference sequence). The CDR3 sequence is CASSFVGGVTYEQYF. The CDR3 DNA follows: TGTGCCAGCAGCTTCGTCGGGGGGGTAACCTACGAGCAGTACTTC.

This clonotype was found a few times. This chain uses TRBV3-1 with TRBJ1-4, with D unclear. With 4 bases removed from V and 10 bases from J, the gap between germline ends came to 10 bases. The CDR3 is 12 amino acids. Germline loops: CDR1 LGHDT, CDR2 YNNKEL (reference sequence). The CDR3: CASSRPPGKLFF. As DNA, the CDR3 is TGTGCCAGCAGCCGCCCCCCTGGAAAACTGTTTTTT.

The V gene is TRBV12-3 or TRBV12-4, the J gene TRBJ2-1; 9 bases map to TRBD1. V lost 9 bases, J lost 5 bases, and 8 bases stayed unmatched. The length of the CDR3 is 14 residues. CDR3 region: CARWGQGVNNEQFF. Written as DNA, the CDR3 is TGTGCCAGGTGGGGACAGGGTGTGAACAATGAGCAGTTCTTC.

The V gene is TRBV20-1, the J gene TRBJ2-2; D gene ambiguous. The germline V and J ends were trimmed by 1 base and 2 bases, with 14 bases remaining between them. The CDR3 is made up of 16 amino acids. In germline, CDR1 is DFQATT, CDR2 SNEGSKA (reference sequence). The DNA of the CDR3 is TGCAGTGCTAGAGCCCGACAAGGGATTAACACCGGGGAGCTGTTTTTT. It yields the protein CSARARQGINTGELFF.

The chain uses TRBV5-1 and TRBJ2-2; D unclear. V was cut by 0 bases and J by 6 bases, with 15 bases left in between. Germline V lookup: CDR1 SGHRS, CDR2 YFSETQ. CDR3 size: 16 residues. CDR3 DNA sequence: TGCGCCAGCAGCTTGGAGAGATATTGGGTCGCCGGGGAGCTGTTTTTT. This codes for CASSLERYWVAGELFF.

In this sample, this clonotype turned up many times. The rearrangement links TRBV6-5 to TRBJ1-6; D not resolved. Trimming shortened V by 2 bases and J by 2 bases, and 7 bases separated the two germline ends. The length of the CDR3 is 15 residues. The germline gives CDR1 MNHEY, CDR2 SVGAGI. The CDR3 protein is CASSYGVTYNSPLHF. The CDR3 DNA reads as TGTGCCAGCAGTTACGGGGTAACCTATAATTCACCCCTCCACTTT.

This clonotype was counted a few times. The CDR3 region has the DNA TGTGCCAGCAGCGCTAGGATCCTCCGCGAGCAGTACTTC. Amino acids: CASSARILREQYF. V and J are TRBV5-5 and TRBJ2-7; unclear D gene. CDR1 is SGHKS, CDR2 YYEKEE, per germline (reference sequence). Deletions cut 4 bases from V and 6 bases from J, with 14 bases between. The CDR3 is 13 amino acids.

The CDR3 spells CASSLDQGGDTDTQYF. In DNA form, the CDR3 reads TGCGCCAGCAGCTTGGATCAGGGAGGGGACACAGATACGCAGTATTTT. The chain combines TRBV5-1 with TRBJ2-3, with 7 positions matching TRBD2. This CDR3 is built from 16 residues. CDR1 is SGHRS, CDR2 YFSETQ, per germline. J gave up 2 bases and V 0 bases, and 6 bases lay outside the gene matches.

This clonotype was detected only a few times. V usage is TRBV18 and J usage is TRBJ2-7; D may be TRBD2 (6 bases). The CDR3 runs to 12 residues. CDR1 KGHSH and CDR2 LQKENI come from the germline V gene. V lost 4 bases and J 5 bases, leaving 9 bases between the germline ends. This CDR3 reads CASSQTSNEQYF. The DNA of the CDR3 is TGTGCCAGCTCACAGACTAGTAACGAGCAGTACTTC.

CDR3 nucleotide sequence: TGTGCCAGCAGTTTAAGCCATACTGGAAACACCATATATTTT. This sequence encodes CASSLSHTGNTIYF. The chain couples TRBV12-3 or TRBV12-4 to TRBJ1-3; D uncertain. The CDR3 spans 14 residues. Trimming cost V 2 bases and J 2 bases, with 7 bases left between them.

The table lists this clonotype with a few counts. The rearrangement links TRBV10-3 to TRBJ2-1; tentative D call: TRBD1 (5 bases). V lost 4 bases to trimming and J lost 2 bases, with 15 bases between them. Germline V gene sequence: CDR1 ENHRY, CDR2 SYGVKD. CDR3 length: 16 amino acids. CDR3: CAISGTAGPTYNEQFF. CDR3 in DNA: TGTGCCATCAGTGGAACGGCAGGGCCAACCTACAATGAGCAGTTCTTC.

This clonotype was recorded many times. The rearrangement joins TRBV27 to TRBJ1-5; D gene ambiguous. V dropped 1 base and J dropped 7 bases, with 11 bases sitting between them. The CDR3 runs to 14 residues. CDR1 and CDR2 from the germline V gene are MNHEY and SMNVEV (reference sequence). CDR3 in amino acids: CASSLWPRVQPQHF. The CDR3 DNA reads TGTGCCAGCAGTTTATGGCCCCGGGTGCAGCCCCAGCATTTT.

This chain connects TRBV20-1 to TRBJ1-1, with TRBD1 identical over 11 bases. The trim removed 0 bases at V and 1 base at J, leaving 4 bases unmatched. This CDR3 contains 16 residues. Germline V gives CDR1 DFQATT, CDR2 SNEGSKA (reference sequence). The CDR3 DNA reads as TGCAGTGCTAGAGAGTGGGACAGGGGGGCGAACACTGAAGCTTTCTTT. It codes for CSAREWDRGANTEAFF.